This TCR beta chain was observed in a study of blood T cell repertoires in COVID-19. Study in general: The origin of the acute and convalescent COVID-19 samples was the United States, Italy and Spain. PBMCs, B-cell-depleted T cells, or T cells provided the cDNA or gDNA that made up the material.

Original processing methods: Amplifying reference gene primers gave estimates of nucleated cell counts. The method was immunoSEQ multiplex PCR; TCRdb's version includes in-frame clones alone and lacks a portion of them. V, J and clone size were drawn from that table, and D and trimming were deduced from the DNA. The profile shows 150,000 to 200,000 clones, around nine tenths of them singletons. Germline CDR1 reads MDHEN; CDR2 reads SYDVKM. CDR3 length: 13 amino acids. The V gene end was trimmed by 2 bases and the J gene end by 4 bases; junction bases not matched to a gene: 0. The sample comprised peripheral blood. This TCR was sampled from a man aged 18 to 29 with active or convalescent COVID-19. The chain uses TRBV28 and TRBJ2-3, with 7 bases fitting TRBD1. The CDR3: CASSLTGADTQYF. The DNA for the CDR3 is TGTGCCAGCAGTTTAACAGGGGCAGATACGCAGTATTTT. The full variable domain, its missing parts supplied by reference TRBV28 and TRBJ2-3, is DVKVTQSSRYLVKRTGEKVFLECVQDMDHENMFWYRQDPGLGLRLIYFSYDVKMKEKGDIPEGYSVSREKKERFSLILESASTNQTSMYLCASSLTGADTQYFGPGTRLTVL.